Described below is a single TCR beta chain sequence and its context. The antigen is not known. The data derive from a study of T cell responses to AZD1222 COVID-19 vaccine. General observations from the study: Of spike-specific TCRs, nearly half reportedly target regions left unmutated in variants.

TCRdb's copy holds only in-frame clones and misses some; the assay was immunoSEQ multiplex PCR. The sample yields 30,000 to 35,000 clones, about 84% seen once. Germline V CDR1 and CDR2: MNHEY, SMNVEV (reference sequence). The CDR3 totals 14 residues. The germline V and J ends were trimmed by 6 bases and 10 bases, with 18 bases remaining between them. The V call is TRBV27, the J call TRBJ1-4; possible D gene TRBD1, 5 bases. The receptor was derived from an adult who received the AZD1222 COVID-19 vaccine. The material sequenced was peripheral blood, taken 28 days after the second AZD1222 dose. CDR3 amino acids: CASSRGTREGKLFF. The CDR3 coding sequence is TGTGCCAGCAGCCGAGGGACCCGGGAAGGAAAACTGTTTTTT.